The T cell receptor (beta chain) described here comes from a study of graft-versus-host responses after intestinal transplantation. Study-level background: Recipients were given multivisceral, liver-intestinal, or isolated intestinal transplants. Tacrolimus and steroids were given for three to four years to all recipients after anti-thymocyte globulin induction. Whole-study findings and limits: Elevated graft-versus-host to host-versus-graft clonal ratios in allografts were recorded for patients with graft-donor T cell macrochimerism.

This CDR3 has 17 residues. Profiled with immunoSEQ multiplex PCR; TCRdb holds only in-frame clones, not every one. The table includes about 15,000 clones, 30% to 35% detected once. The sequences come from alloreactive CD4+ T cells from a mixed lymphocyte reaction culture, collected before intestinal transplant. Subset reported: CFSE-low proliferating T cells sorted from roughly six-day pre-transplant mixed lymphocyte reaction (GvH or HvG direction). This TCR was recovered from a human patient who received an intestinal transplant. The rearrangement joins TRBV21-1 to TRBJ2-1; the table's D call TRBD2 went unverified against the DNA. TRBV21-1 represents a pseudogene. This CDR3 reads CASSPTQLAGSYNEQFF. Written as DNA, the CDR3 is TGTGCCAGCAGCCCCACCCAGCTAGCGGGTTCCTACAATGAGCAGTTCTTC.